The TCR beta chain under discussion was sequenced for a study of T cell repertoires in cytomegalovirus infection. Overall study: The authors used CMV epitopes that were HLA-C-restricted (recently identified) and HLA-B-restricted (well studied). Based on public TCR beta signatures, there were indications of CMV infection and of a matching HLA type. Findings and caveats of the study: Ex vivo responses were dominated by HLA-C-restricted CMV-specific TCR beta clonotypes. The study identified carriers of CMV plus the relevant HLA from cumulative public TCR beta family frequency.

The length of the CDR3 is 12 residues. The germline V gene has CDR1 SEHNR and CDR2 FQNEAQ (reference sequence). Trimming shortened V by 3 bases and J by 7 bases, and 7 bases separated the two germline ends. A remark on this clonotype: Antigen specificity is unknown.

TCRdb analysed the reads with MiXCR anew, one entry per CDR3 protein. The data show roughly 500,000 distinct CDR3 sequences, 25% to 35% seen once. Here the sequenced sample was cultured PBMCs, taken from culture after CMV antigen stimulation. This chain connects TRBV7-9 to TRBJ2-1, with TRBD2 as a possible D gene (5 bases). The clonotype was recovered from a human donor in good health (CMV status not recorded). Some clones in this sample may be carry-over from other donors' samples. CDR3 residues: CASSFTGNEQFF. The CDR3 nucleotides read TGTGCCAGCAGCTTTACGGGGAATGAGCAGTTCTTC.